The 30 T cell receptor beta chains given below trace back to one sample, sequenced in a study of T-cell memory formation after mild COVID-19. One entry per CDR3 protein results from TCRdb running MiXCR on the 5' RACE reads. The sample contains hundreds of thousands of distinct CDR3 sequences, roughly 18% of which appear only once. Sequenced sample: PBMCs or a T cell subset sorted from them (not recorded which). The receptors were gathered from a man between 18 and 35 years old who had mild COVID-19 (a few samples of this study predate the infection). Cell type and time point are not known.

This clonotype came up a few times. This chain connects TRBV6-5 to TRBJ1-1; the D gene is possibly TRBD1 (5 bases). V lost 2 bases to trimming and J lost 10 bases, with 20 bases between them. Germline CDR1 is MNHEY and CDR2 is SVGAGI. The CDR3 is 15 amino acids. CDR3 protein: CASSYGDGGARPAFF. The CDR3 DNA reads TGTGCCAGCAGTTACGGCGATGGAGGGGCACGGCCAGCTTTCTTT.

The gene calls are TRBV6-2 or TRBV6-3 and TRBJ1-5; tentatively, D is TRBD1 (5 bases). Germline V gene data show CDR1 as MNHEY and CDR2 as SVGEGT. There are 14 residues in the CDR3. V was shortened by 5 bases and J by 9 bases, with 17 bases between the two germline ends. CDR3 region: CASSPGLSYVPQHF. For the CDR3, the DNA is TGTGCCAGCAGTCCGGGACTGTCGTATGTGCCCCAGCATTTT.

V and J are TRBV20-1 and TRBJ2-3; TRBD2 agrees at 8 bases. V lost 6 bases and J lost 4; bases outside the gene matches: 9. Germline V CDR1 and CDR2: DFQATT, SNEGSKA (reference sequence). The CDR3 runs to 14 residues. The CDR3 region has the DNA TGCAGTGCCCTATGGAGCGGGGGCTCAGATACGCAGTATTTT. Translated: CSALWSGGSDTQYF.

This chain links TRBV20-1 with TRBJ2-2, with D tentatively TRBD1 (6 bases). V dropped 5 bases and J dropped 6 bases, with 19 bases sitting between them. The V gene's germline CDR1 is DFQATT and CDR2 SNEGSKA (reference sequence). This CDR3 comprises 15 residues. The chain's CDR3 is CSAQSWQGRPGELFF. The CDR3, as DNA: TGCAGTGCTCAGTCTTGGCAGGGGCGGCCCGGGGAGCTGTTTTTT.

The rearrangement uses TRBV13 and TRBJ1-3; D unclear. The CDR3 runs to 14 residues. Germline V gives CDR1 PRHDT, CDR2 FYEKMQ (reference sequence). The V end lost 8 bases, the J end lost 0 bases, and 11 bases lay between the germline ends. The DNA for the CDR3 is TGTGCCAGCGGGTCACCAAGCTCTGGAAACACCATATATTTT. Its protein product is CASGSPSSGNTIYF.

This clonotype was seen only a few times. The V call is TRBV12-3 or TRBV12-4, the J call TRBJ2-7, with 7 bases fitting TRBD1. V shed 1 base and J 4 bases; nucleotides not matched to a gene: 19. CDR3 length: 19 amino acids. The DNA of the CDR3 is TGTGCCAGCAGTTTAGGGATAGTTCCCCGACAGGGTGGTAAGTACGAGCAGTACTTC. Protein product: CASSLGIVPRQGGKYEQYF.

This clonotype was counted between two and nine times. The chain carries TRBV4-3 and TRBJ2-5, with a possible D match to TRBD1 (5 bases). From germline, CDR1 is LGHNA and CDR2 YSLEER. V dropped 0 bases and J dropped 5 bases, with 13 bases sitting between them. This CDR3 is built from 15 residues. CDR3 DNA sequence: TGCGCCAGCAGCCAAGATCGCAGGGAAGGGGAGACCCAGTACTTC. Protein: CASSQDRREGETQYF.

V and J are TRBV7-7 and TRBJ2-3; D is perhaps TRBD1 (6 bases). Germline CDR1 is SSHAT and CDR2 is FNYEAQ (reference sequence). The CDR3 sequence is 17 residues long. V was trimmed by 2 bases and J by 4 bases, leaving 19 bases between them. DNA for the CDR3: TGTGCCAGCAGCTTACTGACAGGCAGACCGAGCGCAGATACGCAGTATTTT. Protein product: CASSLLTGRPSADTQYF.

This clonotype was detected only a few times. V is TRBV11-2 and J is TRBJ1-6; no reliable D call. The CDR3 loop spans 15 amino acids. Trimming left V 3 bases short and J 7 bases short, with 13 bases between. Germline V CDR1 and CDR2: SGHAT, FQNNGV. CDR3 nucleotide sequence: TGTGCCAGCAGCTTTCGGGAGGTTTGGAATTCACCCCTCCACTTT. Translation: CASSFREVWNSPLHF.

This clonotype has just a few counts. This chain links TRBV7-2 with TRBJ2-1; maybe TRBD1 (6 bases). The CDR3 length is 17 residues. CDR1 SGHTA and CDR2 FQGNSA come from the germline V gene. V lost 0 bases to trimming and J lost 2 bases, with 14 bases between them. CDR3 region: CASSLAEQGPPYNEQFF. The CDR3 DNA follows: TGTGCCAGCAGCTTAGCCGAACAGGGACCCCCCTACAATGAGCAGTTCTTC.

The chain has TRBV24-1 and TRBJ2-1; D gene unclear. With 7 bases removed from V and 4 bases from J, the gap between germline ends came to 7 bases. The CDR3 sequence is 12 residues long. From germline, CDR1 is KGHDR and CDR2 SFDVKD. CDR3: CATSSGYNEQFF. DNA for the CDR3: TGTGCCACCAGCTCGGGTTACAATGAGCAGTTCTTC.

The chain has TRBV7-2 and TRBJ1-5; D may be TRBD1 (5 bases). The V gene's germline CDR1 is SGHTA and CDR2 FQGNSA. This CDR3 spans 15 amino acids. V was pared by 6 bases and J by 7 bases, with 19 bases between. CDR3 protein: CASSWGDSWGQPQHF. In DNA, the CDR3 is TGTGCCAGCAGTTGGGGAGACAGCTGGGGCCAGCCCCAGCATTTT.

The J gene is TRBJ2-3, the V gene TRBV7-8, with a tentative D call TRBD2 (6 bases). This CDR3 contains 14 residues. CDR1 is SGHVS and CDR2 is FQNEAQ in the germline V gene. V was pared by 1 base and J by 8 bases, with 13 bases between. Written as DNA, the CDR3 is TGTGCCAGCAGCTTAGATGGGACTGCTGGTACGCAGTATTTT. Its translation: CASSLDGTAGTQYF.

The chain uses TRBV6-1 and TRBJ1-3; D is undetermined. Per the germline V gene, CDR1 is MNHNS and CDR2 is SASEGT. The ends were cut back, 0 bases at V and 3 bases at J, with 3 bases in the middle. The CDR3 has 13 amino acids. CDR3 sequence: CASSEALGNTIYF. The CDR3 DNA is TGTGCCAGCAGTGAAGCGCTTGGAAACACCATATATTTT.

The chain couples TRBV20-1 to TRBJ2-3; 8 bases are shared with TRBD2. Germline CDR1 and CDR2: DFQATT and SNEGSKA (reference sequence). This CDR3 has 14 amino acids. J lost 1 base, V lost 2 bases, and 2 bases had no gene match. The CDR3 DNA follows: TGCAGTGCTAGACAGCGGGGGCGCACAGATACGCAGTATTTT. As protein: CSARQRGRTDTQYF.

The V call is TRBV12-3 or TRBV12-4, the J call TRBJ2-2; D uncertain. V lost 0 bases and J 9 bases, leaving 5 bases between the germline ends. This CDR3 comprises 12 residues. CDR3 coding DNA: TGTGCCAGCAGTTTAGCTAGGTGGGAGCTGTTTTTT. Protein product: CASSLARWELFF.

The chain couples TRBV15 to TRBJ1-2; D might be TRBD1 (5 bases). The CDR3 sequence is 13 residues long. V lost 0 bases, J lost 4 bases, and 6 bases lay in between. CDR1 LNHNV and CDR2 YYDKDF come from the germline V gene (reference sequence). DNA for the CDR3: TGTGCCACCAGCAGAGAGGGGGGCTATGGCTACACCTTC. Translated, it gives CATSREGGYGYTF.

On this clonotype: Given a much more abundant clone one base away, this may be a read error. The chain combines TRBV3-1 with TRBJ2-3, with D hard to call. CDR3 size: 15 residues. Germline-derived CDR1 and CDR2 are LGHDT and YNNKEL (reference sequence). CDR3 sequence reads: CASSQDLARADTKYF. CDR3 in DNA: TGTGCCAGCAGCCAAGATCTGGCTAGGGCAGATACGAAGTATTTT.

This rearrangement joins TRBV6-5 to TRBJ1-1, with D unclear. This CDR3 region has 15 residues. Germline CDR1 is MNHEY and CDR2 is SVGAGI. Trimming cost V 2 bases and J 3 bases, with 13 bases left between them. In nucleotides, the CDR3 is TGTGCCAGCAGTTACCCGGGGTCTATGGACACTGAAGCTTTCTTT. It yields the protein CASSYPGSMDTEAFF.

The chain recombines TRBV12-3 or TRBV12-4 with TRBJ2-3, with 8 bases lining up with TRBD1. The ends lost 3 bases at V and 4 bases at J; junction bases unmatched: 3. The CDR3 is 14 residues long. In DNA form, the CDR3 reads TGTGCCAGCAGTTTTAGGACAGGGTCAGATACGCAGTATTTT. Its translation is CASSFRTGSDTQYF.

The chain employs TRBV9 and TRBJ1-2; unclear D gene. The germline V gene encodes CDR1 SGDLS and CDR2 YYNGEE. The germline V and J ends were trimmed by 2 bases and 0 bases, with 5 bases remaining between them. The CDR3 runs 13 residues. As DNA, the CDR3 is TGTGCCAGCAGCGTTGAGCCTAACTATGGCTACACCTTC. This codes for CASSVEPNYGYTF.

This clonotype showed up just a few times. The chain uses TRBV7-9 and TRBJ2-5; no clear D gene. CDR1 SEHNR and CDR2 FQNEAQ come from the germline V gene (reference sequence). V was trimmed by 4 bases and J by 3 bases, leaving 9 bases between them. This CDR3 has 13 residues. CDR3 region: CASSSTSEETQYF. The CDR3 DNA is TGTGCCAGCAGCTCCACATCCGAAGAGACCCAGTACTTC.

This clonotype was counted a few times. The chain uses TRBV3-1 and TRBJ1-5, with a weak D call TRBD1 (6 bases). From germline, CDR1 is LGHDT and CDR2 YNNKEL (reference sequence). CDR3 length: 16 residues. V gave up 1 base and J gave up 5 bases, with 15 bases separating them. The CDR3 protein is CASSQGGDRPDQPQHF. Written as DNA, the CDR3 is TGTGCCAGCAGCCAAGGGGGAGACAGGCCAGATCAGCCCCAGCATTTT.

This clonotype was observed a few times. The chain's CDR3 is CASSGQGRNQETQYF. DNA of the CDR3: TGTGCCAGCAGCGGACAGGGTAGGAATCAAGAGACCCAGTACTTC. The chain uses TRBV12-3 or TRBV12-4 and TRBJ2-5; 8 nucleotides line up with TRBD1. There are 15 residues in the CDR3. After removal of 6 bases from V and 2 bases from J, the junction contained 8 bases not matched to a gene.

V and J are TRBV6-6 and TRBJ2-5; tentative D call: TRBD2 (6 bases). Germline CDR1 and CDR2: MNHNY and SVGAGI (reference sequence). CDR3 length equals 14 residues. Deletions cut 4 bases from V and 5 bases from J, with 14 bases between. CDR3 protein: CASSSLAEEETQYF. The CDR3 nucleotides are TGTGCCAGCAGTTCGTTAGCGGAGGAGGAGACCCAGTACTTC.

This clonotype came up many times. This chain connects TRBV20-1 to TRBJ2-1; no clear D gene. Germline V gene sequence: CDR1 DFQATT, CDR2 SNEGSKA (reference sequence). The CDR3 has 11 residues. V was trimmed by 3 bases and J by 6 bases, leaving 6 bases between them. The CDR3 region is CSARPVNEQFF. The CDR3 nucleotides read TGCAGTGCTAGGCCGGTCAATGAGCAGTTCTTC.

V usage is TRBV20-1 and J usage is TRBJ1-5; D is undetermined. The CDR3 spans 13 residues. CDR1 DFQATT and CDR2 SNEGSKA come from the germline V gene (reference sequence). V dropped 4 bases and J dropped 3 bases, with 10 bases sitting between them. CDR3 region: CSATDGTNQPQHF. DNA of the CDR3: TGCAGTGCTACCGACGGAACCAATCAGCCCCAGCATTTT.

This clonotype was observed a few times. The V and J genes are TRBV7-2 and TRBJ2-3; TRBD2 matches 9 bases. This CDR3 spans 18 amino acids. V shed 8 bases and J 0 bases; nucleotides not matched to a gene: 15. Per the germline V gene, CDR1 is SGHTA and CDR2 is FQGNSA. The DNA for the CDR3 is TGTGCCAGCGTATTGCTAGCGGGGTCAGACACTAGCACAGATACGCAGTATTTT. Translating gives CASVLLAGSDTSTDTQYF.

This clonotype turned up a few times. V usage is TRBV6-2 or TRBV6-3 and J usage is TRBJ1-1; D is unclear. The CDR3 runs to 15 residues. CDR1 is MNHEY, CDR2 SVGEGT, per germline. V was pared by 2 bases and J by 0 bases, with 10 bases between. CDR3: CASSYRPVMNTEAFF. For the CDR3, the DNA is TGTGCCAGCAGTTACCGACCGGTGATGAACACTGAAGCTTTCTTT.

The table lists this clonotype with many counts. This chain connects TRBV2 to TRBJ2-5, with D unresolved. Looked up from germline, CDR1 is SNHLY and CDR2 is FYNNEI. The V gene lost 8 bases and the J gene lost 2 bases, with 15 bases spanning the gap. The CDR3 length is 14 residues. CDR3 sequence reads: CASPEGIRQETQYF. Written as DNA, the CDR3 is TGTGCCAGCCCCGAAGGGATCAGACAAGAGACCCAGTACTTC.